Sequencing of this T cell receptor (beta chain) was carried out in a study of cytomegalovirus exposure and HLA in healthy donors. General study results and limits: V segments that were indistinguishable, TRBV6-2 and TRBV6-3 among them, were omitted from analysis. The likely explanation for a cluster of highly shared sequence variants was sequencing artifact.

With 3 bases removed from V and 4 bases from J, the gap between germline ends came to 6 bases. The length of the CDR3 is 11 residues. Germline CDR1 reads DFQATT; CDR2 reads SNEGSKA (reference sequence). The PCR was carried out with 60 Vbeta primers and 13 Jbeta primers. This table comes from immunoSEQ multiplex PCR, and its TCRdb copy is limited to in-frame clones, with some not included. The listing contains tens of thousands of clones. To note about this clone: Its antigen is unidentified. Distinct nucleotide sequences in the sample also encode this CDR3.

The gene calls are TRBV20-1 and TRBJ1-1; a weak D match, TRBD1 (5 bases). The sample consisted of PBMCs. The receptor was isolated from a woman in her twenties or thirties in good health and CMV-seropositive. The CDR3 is CSARQGTEAFF. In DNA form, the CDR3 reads TGCAGTGCTAGGCAGGGCACTGAAGCTTTCTTT.